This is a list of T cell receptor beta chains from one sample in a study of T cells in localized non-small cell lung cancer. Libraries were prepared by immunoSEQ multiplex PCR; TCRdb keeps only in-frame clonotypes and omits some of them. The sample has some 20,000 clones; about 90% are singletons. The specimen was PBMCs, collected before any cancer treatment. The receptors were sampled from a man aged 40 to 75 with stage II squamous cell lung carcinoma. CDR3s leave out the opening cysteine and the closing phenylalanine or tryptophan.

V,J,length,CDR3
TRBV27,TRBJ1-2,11,ASSLRRSYGYT
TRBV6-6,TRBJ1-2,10,AGGDRVYGYT
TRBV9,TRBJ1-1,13,ASSEWTGGIAEAF
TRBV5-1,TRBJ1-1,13,ASSGLQGDNTEAF
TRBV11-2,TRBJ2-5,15,ASSLASGRVIQETQY
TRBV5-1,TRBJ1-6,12,ASSFWGRESPLH
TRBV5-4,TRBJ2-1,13,ASSPASGRAVEQF
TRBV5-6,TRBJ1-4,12,ASSPVGTMEKLF
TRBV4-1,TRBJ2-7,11,ASSLLYSGTRY
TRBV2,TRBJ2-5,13,ASSESGGRGETQY
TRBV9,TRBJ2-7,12,ASSSGTSSYEQY
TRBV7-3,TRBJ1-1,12,ASSPNGQGHEAF
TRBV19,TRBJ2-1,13,ASSPPGLAGGEQF
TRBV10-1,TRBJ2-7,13,ASSEVGTGAGEQY
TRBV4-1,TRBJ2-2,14,ASSPSDRLYTGELF
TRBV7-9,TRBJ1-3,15,ASSFYPFQGVGNTIY
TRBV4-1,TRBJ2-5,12,ASSQGDSQETQY
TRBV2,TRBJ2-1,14,ASSALQGARYNEQF
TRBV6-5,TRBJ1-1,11,ASSYRGLGEAF
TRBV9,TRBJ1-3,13,ASSVGGSTGNTIY
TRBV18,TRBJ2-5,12,ASSPPSGQETQY
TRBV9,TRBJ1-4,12,ASSEDSRAEKLF
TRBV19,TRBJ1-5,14,ASSRGTGTGNQPQH
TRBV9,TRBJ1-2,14,ASSVEATPRSYGYT
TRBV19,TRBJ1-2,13,ASSPGTVPIYGYT
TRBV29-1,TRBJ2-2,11,SVNRGGAGELF
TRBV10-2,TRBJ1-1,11,ASSDRGNTEAF
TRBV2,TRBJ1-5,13,ASSESWGGRQPQH
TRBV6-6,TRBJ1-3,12,ASRDQGEGNTIY
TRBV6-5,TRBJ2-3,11,ASSYRGTDTQY
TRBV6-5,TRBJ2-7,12,ASSPAGTSREQY
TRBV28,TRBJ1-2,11,ASSFEGYPGYT
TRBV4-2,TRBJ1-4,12,ASNDGGFGEKLF
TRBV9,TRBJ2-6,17,ASSLTPGQGKSGANVLT
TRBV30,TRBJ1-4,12,AWSAETVGEKLF
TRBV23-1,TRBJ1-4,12,ARRNRGTNEKLF
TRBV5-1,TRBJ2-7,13,ASSFSGSVNDEQY
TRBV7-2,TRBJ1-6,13,ASSPMGQGNSPLH
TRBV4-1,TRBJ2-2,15,ASSQDPGGANTGELF
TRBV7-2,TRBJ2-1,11,ASSLEMTGQQF
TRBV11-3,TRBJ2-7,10,ASSLVASEQY
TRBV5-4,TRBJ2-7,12,ASSLDRSSYEQY
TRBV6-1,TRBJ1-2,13,ASSEYDRAYYGYT
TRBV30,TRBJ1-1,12,AWSKGTGDLEAF
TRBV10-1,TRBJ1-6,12,ASSAGQNNSPLH
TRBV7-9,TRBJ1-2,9,ASSLLSSYT
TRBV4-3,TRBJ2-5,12,ASSQDTSRQTQY
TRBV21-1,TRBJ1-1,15,ASSLEGRQVGNTEAF